This T cell receptor (beta chain) is from a study of blood T cell repertoires in COVID-19. Overall study context: COVID-19 samples, acute and convalescent, were from the United States, Italy and Spain.

This CDR3 comprises 15 residues. The V end was cut by 2 bases, the J end by 0 bases, with 8 bases between. Germline V CDR1 and CDR2: KGHSH, LQKENI. TCRdb keeps only in-frame clones here, not all; method: immunoSEQ multiplex PCR. Found here are 150,000 to 200,000 clones, around 87% of them singletons; the top ten hold 0.99%. Turning to this clone: This CDR3 is also generated by other DNA sequences in the sample.

The chain couples TRBV18 to TRBJ1-5, with unresolved D. The receptor was isolated from a man between 18 and 35 years old with acute or convalescent COVID-19. The source material was peripheral blood. CDR3 DNA sequence: TGTGCCAGCTCACCAGGGCAGCTTAGCAATCAGCCCCAGCATTTT. Translation: CASSPGQLSNQPQHF.